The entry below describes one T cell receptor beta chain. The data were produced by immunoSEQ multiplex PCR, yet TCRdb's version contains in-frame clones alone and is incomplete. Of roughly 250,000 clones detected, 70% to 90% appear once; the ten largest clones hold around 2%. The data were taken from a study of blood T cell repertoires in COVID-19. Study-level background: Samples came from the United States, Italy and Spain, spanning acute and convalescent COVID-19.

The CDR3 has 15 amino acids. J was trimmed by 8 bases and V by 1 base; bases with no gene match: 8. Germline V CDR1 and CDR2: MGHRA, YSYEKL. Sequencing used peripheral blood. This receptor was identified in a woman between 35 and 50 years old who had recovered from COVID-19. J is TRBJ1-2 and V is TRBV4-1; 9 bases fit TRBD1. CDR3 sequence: CASSQAHRGQGGYTF. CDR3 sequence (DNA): TGCGCCAGCAGCCAAGCTCACAGGGGGCAGGGAGGCTACACCTTC.